This TCR beta chain came from a study of blood T cells in healthy people across ages. Study summary: Template switching captured about one barcoded beta molecule per two T cells.

It was with a sample-barcoded 5' primer and a J-beta primer mix that a second PCR of roughly 7 to 11 cycles was run. Each cDNA molecule was tagged by a template-switch adaptor that had 12 random nucleotides. One entry per CDR3 protein results from TCRdb running MiXCR on the 5' RACE reads. The top ten hold approximately 4% of the sample, which has about 1.5 million distinct CDR3 sequences, approximately 39% seen once. This clonotype occurred a few times. Its antigen is unidentified. Mismatch with germline at one junction end may stem from a read error. Findings and limits, study-wide: Per million T cells, TCR beta diversity dropped roughly linearly as age increased.

Germline lookup yields CDR1 KGHSH and CDR2 LQKENI. There are 16 residues in the CDR3. The V and J genes are TRBV18 and TRBJ1-2; D is undetermined. The source material was blood. The receptor was isolated from a woman in her late teens or twenties in good health. The DNA of the CDR3 is TGTGCCTGCTCACCACTCCCGGACCCAGGCGCTTATGGCTACACCTTC. Translating gives CACSPLPDPGAYGYTF.